This TCR beta chain is from a study of T cells in Graves' hyperthyroidism and ophthalmopathy. Whole-study results and caveats: Among clonotypes expanded in thyroid above 0.001, most were also found in blood.

Criteria for exclusion of patients were uncontrolled infection, other autoimmune disease, pregnancy or lactation. The source material, RNA transcripts, was used to amplify TCR beta CDR3 regions. TCR CDR3 underwent first-round RT-PCR with the HTBI primer set. TCRdb ran MiXCR on the multiplex PCR reads and lists one entry per CDR3 protein. The table includes about 210,000 distinct CDR3 sequences, roughly a sixth detected once. Germline assignment: CDR1 MGHRA and CDR2 YSYEKL. This CDR3 has 15 amino acids. Trimming at V came to 0 bases and at J to 4 bases, leaving 3 bases not matched to a gene. At least ten counts were recorded for this clonotype. Its target is unknown.

This sequence joins TRBV4-1 and TRBJ2-5, with 9 bases matching TRBD2. The source is a middle-aged man with Graves' hyperthyroidism. The specimen was blood. DNA for the CDR3: TGCGCCAGCAGCCAAGATAGCGGGAGCTTAGAGACCCAGTACTTC. Encoded protein: CASSQDSGSLETQYF.